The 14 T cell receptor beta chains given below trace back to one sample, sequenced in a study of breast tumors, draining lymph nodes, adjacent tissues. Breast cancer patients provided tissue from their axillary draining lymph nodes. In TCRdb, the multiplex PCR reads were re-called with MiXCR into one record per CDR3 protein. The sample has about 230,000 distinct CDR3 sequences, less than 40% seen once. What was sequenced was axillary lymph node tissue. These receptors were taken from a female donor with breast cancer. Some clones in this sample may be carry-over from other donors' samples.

The CDR3 region is CSGGGRTTDTQYF. The CDR3 coding sequence is TGCAGTGGGGGGGGAAGGACGACAGATACGCAGTATTTT. The chain is built from TRBV20-1 and TRBJ2-3; TRBD2 matches 7 bases. V lost 7 bases, J lost 3 bases, and 7 bases stayed unmatched. Per the germline V gene, CDR1 is DFQATT and CDR2 is SNEGSKA (reference sequence). CDR3 size: 13 residues.

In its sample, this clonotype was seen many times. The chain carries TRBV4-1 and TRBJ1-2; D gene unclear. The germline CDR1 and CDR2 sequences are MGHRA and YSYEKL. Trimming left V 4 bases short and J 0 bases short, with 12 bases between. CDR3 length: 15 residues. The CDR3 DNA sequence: TGCGCCAGCAGCCTAGAACCGGACTCTAACTATGGCTACACCTTC. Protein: CASSLEPDSNYGYTF.

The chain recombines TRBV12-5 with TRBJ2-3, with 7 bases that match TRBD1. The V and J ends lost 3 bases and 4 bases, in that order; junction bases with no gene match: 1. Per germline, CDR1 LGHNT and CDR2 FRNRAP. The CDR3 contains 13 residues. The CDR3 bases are TGTGCTAGTGGTTTAGACAGGGCAGATACGCAGTATTTT. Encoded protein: CASGLDRADTQYF.

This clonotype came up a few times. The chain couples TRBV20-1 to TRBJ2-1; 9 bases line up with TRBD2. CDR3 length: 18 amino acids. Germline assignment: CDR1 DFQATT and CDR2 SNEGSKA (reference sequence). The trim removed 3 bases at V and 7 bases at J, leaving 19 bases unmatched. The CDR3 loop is CSASIWASGTAGGNEQFF. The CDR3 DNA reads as TGCAGTGCTAGTATTTGGGCTAGCGGGACGGCCGGGGGGAATGAGCAGTTCTTC.

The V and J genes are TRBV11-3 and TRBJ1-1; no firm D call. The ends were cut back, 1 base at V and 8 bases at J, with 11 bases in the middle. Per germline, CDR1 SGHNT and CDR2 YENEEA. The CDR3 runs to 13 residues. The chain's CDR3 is CASSLAVATEAFF. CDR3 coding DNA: TGTGCCAGCAGCTTAGCGGTCGCGACAGAAGCTTTCTTT.

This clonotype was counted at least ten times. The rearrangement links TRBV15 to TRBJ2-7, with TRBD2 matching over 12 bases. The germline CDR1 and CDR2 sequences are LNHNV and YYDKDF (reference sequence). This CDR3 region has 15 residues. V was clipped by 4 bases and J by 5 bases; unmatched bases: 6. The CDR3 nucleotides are TGTGCCACCAGCAAACGACTAGCGGGAGATAACGAGCAGTACTTC. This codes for CATSKRLAGDNEQYF.

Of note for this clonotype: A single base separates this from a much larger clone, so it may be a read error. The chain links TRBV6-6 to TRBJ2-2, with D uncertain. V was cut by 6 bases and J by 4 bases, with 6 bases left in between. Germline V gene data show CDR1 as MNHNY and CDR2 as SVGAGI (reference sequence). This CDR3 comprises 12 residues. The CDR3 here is CASRHSTGELFF. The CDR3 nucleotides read TGTGCCAGCAGGCACTCCACCGGGGAGCTGTTTTTT.

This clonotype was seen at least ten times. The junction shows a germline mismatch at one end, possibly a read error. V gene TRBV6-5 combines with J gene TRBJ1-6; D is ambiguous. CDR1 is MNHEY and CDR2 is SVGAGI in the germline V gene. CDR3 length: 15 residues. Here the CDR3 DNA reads TGTGCCAGCAGTCACTCTGGGTCGTTAAATTCACCCCTCCACTTT. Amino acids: CASSHSGSLNSPLHF.

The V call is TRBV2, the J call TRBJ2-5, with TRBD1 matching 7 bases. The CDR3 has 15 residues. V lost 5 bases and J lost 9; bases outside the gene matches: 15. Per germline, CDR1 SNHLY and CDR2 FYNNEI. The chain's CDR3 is CASSPTGARGQPQYF. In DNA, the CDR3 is TGTGCCAGCAGTCCCACAGGGGCCCGGGGTCAGCCCCAGTACTTC.

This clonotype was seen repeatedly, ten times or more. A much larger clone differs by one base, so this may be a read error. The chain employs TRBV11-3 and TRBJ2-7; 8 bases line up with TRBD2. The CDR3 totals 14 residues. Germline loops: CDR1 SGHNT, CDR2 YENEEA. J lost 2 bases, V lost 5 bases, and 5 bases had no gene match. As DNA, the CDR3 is TGTGCCAGCAGCCGCCAGCGGGGGACCTACGAGCAGTACTTC. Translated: CASSRQRGTYEQYF. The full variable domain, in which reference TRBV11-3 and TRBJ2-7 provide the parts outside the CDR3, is EAGVVQSPRYKIIEKKQPVAFWCNPISGHNTLYWYLQNLGQGPELLIRYENEEAVDDSQLPKDRFSAERLKGVDSTLKIQPAELGDSAVYLCASSRQRGTYEQYFGPGTRLTVT.

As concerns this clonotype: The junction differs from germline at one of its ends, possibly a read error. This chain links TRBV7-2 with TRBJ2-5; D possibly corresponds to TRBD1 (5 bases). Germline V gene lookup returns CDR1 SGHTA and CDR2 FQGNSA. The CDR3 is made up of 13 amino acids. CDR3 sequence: CASTLNRPETQYF. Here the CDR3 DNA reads TGTGCCAGCACCTTAAACAGGCCCGAGACCCAGTACTTC.

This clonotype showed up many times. The CDR3 DNA reads TGTGCCAGCAGCCAAGGACTAGGGTCCTACAATGAGCAGTTCTTC. This translates into CASSQGLGSYNEQFF. The gene calls are TRBV14 and TRBJ2-1, with D maybe TRBD2 (6 bases). Germline loops: CDR1 SGHDN, CDR2 FVKESK. This CDR3 comprises 15 residues. Trimming removed 1 base at V and 1 base at J, with 8 bases between. Looking up the rest from reference TRBV14 and TRBJ2-1 gives the full variable domain: EAGVTQFPSHSVIEKGQTVTLRCDPISGHDNLYWYRRVMGKEIKFLLHFVKESKQDESGMPNNRFLAERTGGTYSTLKVQPAELEDSGVYFCASSQGLGSYNEQFFGPGTRLTVL.

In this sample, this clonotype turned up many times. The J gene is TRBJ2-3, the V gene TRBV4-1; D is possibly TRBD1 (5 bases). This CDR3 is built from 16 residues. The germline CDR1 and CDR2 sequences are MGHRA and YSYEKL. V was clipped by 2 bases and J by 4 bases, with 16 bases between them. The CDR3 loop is CASSQIRVSGADTQYF. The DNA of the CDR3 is TGCGCCAGCAGCCAAATCAGGGTCAGTGGCGCAGATACGCAGTATTTT.

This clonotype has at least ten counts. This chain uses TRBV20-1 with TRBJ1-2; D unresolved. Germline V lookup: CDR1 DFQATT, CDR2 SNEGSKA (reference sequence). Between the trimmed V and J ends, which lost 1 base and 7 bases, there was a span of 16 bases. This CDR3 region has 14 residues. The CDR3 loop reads CSARVGRTAGGYTF. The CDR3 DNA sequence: TGCAGTGCTAGAGTCGGCAGGACCGCCGGTGGCTACACCTTC.